This T cell receptor beta chain was identified during a study of OX40 agonist ivuxolimab in advanced cancers. A note on the overall study: Ivuxolimab was a fully human IgG2 agonistic monoclonal antibody targeting the costimulatory receptor OX40 (CD134). Intravenous ivuxolimab was administered to patients every 2 weeks at six dose levels: 0.01, 0.1, 0.3, 1.5, 3 and 10 mg/kg. Of the roughly 51 patients in dose escalation, about 20 had hepatocellular carcinoma, some 15 had melanoma, 9 had renal cell carcinoma and 9 had head and neck cancer. In the dose-escalation cohort, 65% to 90% of patients were male, and the mean age was approximately 60 years, with a range of about 23 to 85. Patients were allowed to have had prior anti-PD-1, anti-PD-L1 or anti-CTLA-4 therapy, and about 40% of the dose-escalation patients had been treated with checkpoint inhibitors. Partial responses occurred in three dose-escalation patients, of whom one had hepatocellular carcinoma and two had cutaneous melanoma. The point of sequencing TCRbeta in the periphery was to test whether ivuxolimab changed TCR sequence diversity and drove clonal T-cell expansion. The monotherapy dose-escalation portion (N of about 50 patients) of the phase I ivuxolimab trial is reported in the paper. Overall results and qualifications from the work: The antigen specificity of the peripheral T cells that underwent clonal expansion was not determined. Clonal expansion of both CD4+ and CD8+ blood T cells was observed from baseline to week 6 at doses 0.1 to 3.0 mg/kg. On average, CD8+ T cells showed more expanded clones than CD4+ T cells after ivuxolimab. Low levels of normalized T-cell clonal expansion were also seen in some patients who did not respond. In partial responders in the 0.1-3.0 mg/kg groups, normalized peripheral clonal expansion was found to be among the lowest, especially among CD8+ T cells.

Comment on this clone: Its antigen is still unknown. Qualities for individual bases were not recorded, and no much larger clone is one base off.

The trial excluded patients who had a history of autoimmune disease or who were on systemic immunosuppression. Peripheral blood for TCR sequencing was drawn from every dose cohort at baseline, at cycle 4 day 1 and at cycle 7 day 1. The samples were drawn from a first-in-human, open-label, multicenter phase I dose-escalation trial of ivuxolimab. Adults with locally advanced or metastatic melanoma, renal cell, hepatocellular, or head and neck squamous cell carcinoma were enrolled in the trial. Before TCR sequencing, CD4+ and CD8+ T cells were separately sorted from peripheral blood. To sequence the TCRbeta CDR3 region, genomic DNA was isolated from the sorted cells. The immunoSEQ Assay was used to sequence the TCRbeta CDR3 regions. The source is immuneACCESS, and TCRdb retained only in-frame sequences with V and J called. Part of the clones is not carried over; for the studies checked, unresolved V genes explain less than half of this, and the remainder is unexplained. The sample table contains tens of thousands of clones; only one count was recorded for approximately 85% of them. Of the sample, 11% falls within the top ten clones.

CDR1 is given as SGHTA and CDR2 as FQGNSA, both from the germline V gene. V was cut back by 5 bases and J by 8 bases, leaving a gap of 22 bases between them. Counted from cysteine to phenylalanine, this CDR3 has 16 amino acids. Of the read, only the CDR3 DNA is kept; its 48 bases are in frame from base 1. The origin of this receptor is an adult with an advanced solid tumor such as melanoma, head and neck, liver or kidney cancer. The sample was CD4+ or CD8+ T cells sorted from blood, taken in a trial of the OX40 agonist ivuxolimab. The chain uses TRBV7-2 and TRBJ2-1, with a weak D call of TRBD2 (6 bases match). The CDR3: CASSAKGLEGSYEQFF. The DNA reads TGTGCCAGCAGCGCGAAGGGACTGGAAGGTTCCTATGAGCAGTTCTTC.